This note documents a single T cell receptor beta chain sequence. DNA input for the unsorted PBMC replicate PCRs was approximately 300 ng, roughly 33,000 T cell genomes. It was on ten immunoSEQ deep assay plates that unsorted PBMC DNA was sequenced. The table came from immunoSEQ multiplex PCR; TCRdb's copy has only in-frame clones and leaves some out. In the table there are about 490,000 clones, 75% to 85% of which are singletons. This CDR3 is built from 13 residues. Germline loops: CDR1 SGHTA, CDR2 FQGNSA. V gave up 3 bases and J gave up 5 bases; unmatched junction bases: 3. These data belong to a study of shared clonotypes between healthy human individuals. On the study more broadly: The study enrolled a couple of women and a few men aged 18 to 49.

When samples were unsorted, 75 million to 95 million PBMCs were used for genomic DNA. Sequenced input: PBMCs. The chain recombines TRBV7-2 with TRBJ1-1, with 7 bases aligning to TRBD1. This clonotype was sampled from a woman between 35 and 50 years old in good health. Some clones in this sample may be carry-over from other donors' samples. Here the CDR3 reads CASSFRGVTEAFF. The CDR3 region has the DNA TGTGCCAGCAGCTTCAGGGGGGTTACTGAAGCTTTCTTT.